The T cell receptor beta chain under discussion was sequenced for a study of T-cell reconstitution after alpha-beta-depleted transplantation in children. General observations from the study: As was reported, about two months after transplant, alpha-beta T cells came from several hundred expanded graft clones. For some patients, TCRbeta diversity was high at day 60 because of recipient T cells and thymic progenitors that survived.

TCRbeta library preparation incorporated unique molecular identifiers. In TCRdb, the PCR reads were re-called with MiXCR into one record per CDR3 protein. The sample records some 550,000 distinct CDR3 sequences, about 23% being singletons. The V and J ends lost 1 base and 5 bases respectively, with 12 bases between them. The CDR3 contains 15 residues. Germline V gives CDR1 SGHVS, CDR2 FNYEAQ. This clonotype was detected a few times. Its antigen remains unknown. Specimen: PBMCs, mostly from graft donor cells, collected 360 days after TCRalphabeta/CD19-depleted stem cell transplant. The chain carries TRBV7-6 and TRBJ2-1; TRBD1 is a possible D gene (5 bases). This sequence originates from a boy under two years old who had a stem cell transplant for acute myeloid leukemia, so the T cells may come from the graft donor. The CDR3, as DNA: TGTGCCAGCAGCTTAGACTCAGGGCTCCACAATGAGCAGTTCTTC. Protein: CASSLDSGLHNEQFF.